Shown below are 20 T cell receptor beta chains from a single sample sequenced in a study of PD-1 blockade in mismatch repair-deficient tumors. Using immunoSEQ multiplex PCR, the repertoire was profiled, and TCRdb retains in-frame clones only, with some absent. The table records some 48,000 clones, roughly 80% of them present only once. The sequenced sample was peripheral blood, obtained more than 19 weeks after starting pembrolizumab. The source of these receptors is an adult with mismatch repair-deficient cancer.

The chain has TRBV27 and TRBJ1-4; tentative D call: TRBD1 (5 bases). CDR1 is MNHEY, CDR2 SMNVEV, per germline (reference sequence). The V end lost 4 bases, the J end lost 3 bases, and 9 bases lay between the germline ends. The CDR3 length is 14 residues. The CDR3 is CASSSRGANEKLFF. CDR3 nucleotide sequence: TGTGCCAGCAGTTCAAGAGGGGCTAATGAAAAACTGTTTTTT.

This clone was recorded only once. This chain connects TRBV5-5 to TRBJ1-3; the D is unclear. Trimming stripped 0 bases from V and 0 bases from J, with 7 bases between. Germline V gene data show CDR1 as SGHKS and CDR2 as YYEKEE (reference sequence). CDR3 size: 15 residues. The CDR3 DNA is TGTGCCAGCAGCTTGGCACTTGGCTCTGGAAACACCATATATTTT. It translates to CASSLALGSGNTIYF.

The chain has TRBV30 and TRBJ2-5, with 8 bases matching TRBD2. Germline trimming cut 3 bases from V and 5 bases from J; bases unmatched to any gene: 5. The CDR3 runs 13 residues. CDR1 is GTSNPN and CDR2 is SVGIG in the germline V gene (reference sequence). The CDR3 sequence: CAWSLKRGETQYF. For the CDR3, the DNA is TGTGCCTGGAGCCTAAAGCGGGGGGAGACCCAGTACTTC. The full variable domain, completed using reference TRBV30 and TRBJ2-5, is SQTIHQWPATLVQPVGSPLSLECTVEGTSNPNLYWYRQAAGRGLQLLFYSVGIGQISSEVPQNLSASRPQDRQFILSSKKLLLSDSGFYLCAWSLKRGETQYFGPGTRLLVL.

The genes are TRBV5-6 and TRBJ2-3; TRBD2 matches at 13 bases. This CDR3 has 17 residues. Trimming cost V 1 base and J 1 base; bases outside gene matches: 3. The germline V gene has CDR1 SGHDT and CDR2 YYEEEE. The CDR3: CASSLKLAGGGTDTQYF. CDR3 sequence (DNA): TGTGCCAGCAGCTTGAAACTAGCGGGAGGGGGCACAGATACGCAGTATTTT.

V gene TRBV11-2 combines with J gene TRBJ2-7; 11 nucleotides agree with TRBD1. The germline CDR1 and CDR2 sequences are SGHAT and FQNNGV. With 2 bases clipped from V and 7 bases from J, the junction kept 7 bases outside the gene matches. This CDR3 is 15 amino acids long. CDR3 nucleotide sequence: TGTGCCAGCAGCTTATTGGACAGGGGGCGAAATGAGCAGTACTTC. It translates to CASSLLDRGRNEQYF.

V usage is TRBV6-5 and J usage is TRBJ2-3; D perhaps matches TRBD1 (6 bases). The V and J ends lost 0 bases and 0 bases respectively, with 7 bases between them. The germline V gene has CDR1 MNHEY and CDR2 SVGAGI. This CDR3 has 15 amino acids. The CDR3, as DNA: TGTGCCAGCAGTTACTCTACAGGGAGCACAGATACGCAGTATTTT. This translates into CASSYSTGSTDTQYF.

The chain combines TRBV27 with TRBJ1-1; D is ambiguous. V lost 10 bases and J 2 bases, leaving 26 bases between the germline ends. Germline V gene data show CDR1 as MNHEY and CDR2 as SMNVEV (reference sequence). CDR3 length: 17 residues. This CDR3 is CATKGTGKRALNTEAFF. DNA for the CDR3: TGTGCCACCAAGGGAACGGGAAAAAGAGCGCTAAACACTGAAGCTTTCTTT.

This sequence joins TRBV6-5 and TRBJ1-2; tentatively, D is TRBD1 (6 bases). The CDR3 contains 15 residues. V shed 8 bases and J shed 8 bases, with 24 bases lying between them. Germline V gene sequence: CDR1 MNHEY, CDR2 SVGAGI. CDR3 region: CASRYRPGHWLGYTF. CDR3 sequence (DNA): TGTGCCAGCCGATATAGACCGGGACATTGGTTAGGCTACACCTTC.

The genes are TRBV4-2 and TRBJ2-7; 11 positions match TRBD1. The length of the CDR3 is 15 residues. Trimming cost V 4 bases and J 4 bases; bases outside gene matches: 6. Germline CDR1 LGHNA, CDR2 YNFKEQ. This CDR3 is CASSRSGTGGYEQYF. CDR3 nucleotides: TGTGCCAGCAGCCGGTCCGGGACAGGGGGGTACGAGCAGTACTTC.

The V call is TRBV6-1, the J call TRBJ1-1, with TRBD1 matching 8 bases. CDR3 size: 14 residues. Looked up from germline, CDR1 is MNHNS and CDR2 is SASEGT. V was pared by 5 bases and J by 5 bases, with 7 bases of the junction left unmatched. The DNA of the CDR3 is TGTGCCAGCAGTCCCTCAGGGGGCTGGACTGAAGCTTTCTTT. The encoded protein is CASSPSGGWTEAFF.

The V and J genes are TRBV11-2 and TRBJ2-3; 9 bases match TRBD2. The trim removed 5 bases at V and 2 bases at J, leaving 8 bases unmatched. CDR3 length: 16 residues. Germline loops: CDR1 SGHAT, CDR2 FQNNGV. CDR3 bases: TGTGCCAGCAGCACTGTGACTAGCGGCTTCACAGATACGCAGTATTTT. Protein sequence: CASSTVTSGFTDTQYF.

V and J are TRBV6-5 and TRBJ2-1, with 8 positions matching TRBD2. Germline CDR1 is MNHEY and CDR2 is SVGAGI. The J segment lost 9 bases and the V segment lost 8 bases, leaving 15 bases of the junction unmatched. This CDR3 contains 15 residues. CDR3 region: CASATSSGLPTEQFF. CDR3 DNA: TGTGCCAGCGCAACGTCTAGCGGGCTACCGACTGAGCAGTTCTTC.

The chain carries TRBV28 and TRBJ2-1; 11 positions match TRBD1. Germline-derived CDR1 and CDR2 are MDHEN and SYDVKM. V shed 6 bases and J 7 bases; nucleotides not matched to a gene: 11. This CDR3 contains 16 residues. CDR3 DNA: TGTGCCAGCAGCCTCCTCACCGGGACAGGGGGGAATGAGCAGTTCTTC. Translation gives CASSLLTGTGGNEQFF.

The count of this clone is one. The chain couples TRBV9 to TRBJ2-4; TRBD2 might be the D (6 bases). This CDR3 region has 16 residues. CDR1 SGDLS and CDR2 YYNGEE come from the germline V gene. The germline V and J ends were trimmed by 0 bases and 3 bases, with 13 bases remaining between them. In DNA form, the CDR3 reads TGTGCCAGCAGCGTAGGGACGGGAGAAGGCAAAAACATTCAGTACTTC. It yields the protein CASSVGTGEGKNIQYF.

This clone was detected only a few times. The chain uses TRBV10-3 and TRBJ2-4; D is undetermined. Germline assignment: CDR1 ENHRY and CDR2 SYGVKD. The CDR3 length is 14 residues. The V end was cut by 2 bases, the J end by 8 bases, with 13 bases between. CDR3 residues: CAISEETTDHIQYF. CDR3 in DNA: TGTGCCATCAGTGAGGAAACCACTGACCACATTCAGTACTTC.

This chain connects TRBV10-3 to TRBJ2-2, with D possibly TRBD1 on 6 matching bases. The germline V gene has CDR1 ENHRY and CDR2 SYGVKD. Trimming took 6 bases from V and 0 from J, leaving 8 bases between them. The CDR3 is 14 amino acids. Here the CDR3 DNA reads TGTGCCATCAGGGACAGATCGAACACCGGGGAGCTGTTTTTT. Encoded protein: CAIRDRSNTGELFF.

This clone was observed once. This sequence joins TRBV6-5 and TRBJ2-7; D perhaps matches TRBD1 (5 bases). V lost 5 bases to trimming and J lost 6 bases, with 8 bases between them. The CDR3 has 11 amino acids. Germline V CDR1 and CDR2: MNHEY, SVGAGI. The CDR3 here is CASSQGSEQYF. The DNA of the CDR3 is TGTGCCAGCAGTCAGGGCTCCGAGCAGTACTTC.

J is TRBJ2-3 and V is TRBV6-5; 8 bases are shared with TRBD2. CDR1 MNHEY and CDR2 SVGAGI come from the germline V gene. The CDR3 has 16 amino acids. With 0 bases clipped from V and 3 bases from J, the junction kept 5 bases outside the gene matches. DNA for the CDR3: TGTGCCAGCAGTTACTCGGGGACTAGAGTGACAGATACGCAGTATTTT. This encodes CASSYSGTRVTDTQYF.

The J gene is TRBJ1-2, the V gene TRBV6-5; a possible D gene is TRBD1 (6 bases). Trimming stripped 6 bases from V and 2 bases from J, with 7 bases between. The CDR3 runs 12 residues. The germline gives CDR1 MNHEY, CDR2 SVGAGI. The CDR3 coding sequence is TGTGCCAGCAGGGACAGAAACTATGGCTACACCTTC. Amino acids: CASRDRNYGYTF.

The CDR3 nucleotides read TGTGCCAGCAGCTTACGAGGGGCAGCGGGGACCCAGTACTTC. It yields the protein CASSLRGAAGTQYF. V gene TRBV7-2 combines with J gene TRBJ2-5, with D perhaps TRBD2 (6 bases). The CDR3 is made up of 14 amino acids. Germline CDR1 is SGHTA and CDR2 is FQGNSA. The ends were cut back, 2 bases at V and 7 bases at J, with 14 bases in the middle.